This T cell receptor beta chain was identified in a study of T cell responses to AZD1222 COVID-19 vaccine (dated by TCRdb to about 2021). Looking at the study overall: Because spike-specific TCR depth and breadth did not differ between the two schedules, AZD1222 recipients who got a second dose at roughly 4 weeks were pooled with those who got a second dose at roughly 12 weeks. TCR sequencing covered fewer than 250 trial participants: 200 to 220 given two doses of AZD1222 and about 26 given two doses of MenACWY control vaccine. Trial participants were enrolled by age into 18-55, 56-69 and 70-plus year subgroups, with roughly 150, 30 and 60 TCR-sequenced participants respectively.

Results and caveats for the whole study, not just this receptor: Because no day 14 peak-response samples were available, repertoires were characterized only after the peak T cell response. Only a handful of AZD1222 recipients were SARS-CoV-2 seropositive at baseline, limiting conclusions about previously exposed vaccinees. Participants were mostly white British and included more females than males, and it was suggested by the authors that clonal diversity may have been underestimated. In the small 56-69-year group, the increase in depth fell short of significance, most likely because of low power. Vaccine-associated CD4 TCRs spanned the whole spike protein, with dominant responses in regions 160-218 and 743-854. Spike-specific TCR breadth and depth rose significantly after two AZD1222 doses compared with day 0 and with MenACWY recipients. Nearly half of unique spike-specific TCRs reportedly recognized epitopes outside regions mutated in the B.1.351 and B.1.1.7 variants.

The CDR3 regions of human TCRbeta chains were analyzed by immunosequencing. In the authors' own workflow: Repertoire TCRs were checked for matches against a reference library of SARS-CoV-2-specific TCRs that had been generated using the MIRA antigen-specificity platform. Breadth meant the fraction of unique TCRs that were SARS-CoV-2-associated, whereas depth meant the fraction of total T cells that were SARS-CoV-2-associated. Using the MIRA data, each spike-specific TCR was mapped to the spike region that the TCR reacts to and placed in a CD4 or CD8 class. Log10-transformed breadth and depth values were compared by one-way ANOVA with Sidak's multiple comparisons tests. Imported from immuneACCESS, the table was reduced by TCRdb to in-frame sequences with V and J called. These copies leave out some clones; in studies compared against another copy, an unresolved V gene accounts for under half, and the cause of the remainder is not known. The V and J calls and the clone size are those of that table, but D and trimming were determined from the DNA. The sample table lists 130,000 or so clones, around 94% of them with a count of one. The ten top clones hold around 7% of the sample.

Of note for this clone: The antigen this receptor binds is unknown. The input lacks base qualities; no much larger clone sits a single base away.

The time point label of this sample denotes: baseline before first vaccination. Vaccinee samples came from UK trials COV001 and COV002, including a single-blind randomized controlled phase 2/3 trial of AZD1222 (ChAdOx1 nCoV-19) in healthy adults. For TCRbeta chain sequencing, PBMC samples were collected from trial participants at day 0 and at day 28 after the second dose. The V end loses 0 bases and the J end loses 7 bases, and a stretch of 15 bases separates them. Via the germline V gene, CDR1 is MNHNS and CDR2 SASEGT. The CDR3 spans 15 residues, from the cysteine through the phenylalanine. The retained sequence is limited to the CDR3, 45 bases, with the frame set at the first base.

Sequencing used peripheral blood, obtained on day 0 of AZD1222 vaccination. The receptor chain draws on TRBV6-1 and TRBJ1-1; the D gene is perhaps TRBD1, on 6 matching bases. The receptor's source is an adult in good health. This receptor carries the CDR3 CASSEAWGGPHEAFF. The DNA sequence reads TGTGCCAGCAGTGAAGCTTGGGGGGGGCCCCATGAAGCTTTCTTT.